What follows are 24 T cell receptor beta chains derived from one specimen sequenced in a study of control samples from healthy donors and cancer patients. Only in-frame clones appear in the TCRdb table, and some are missing; sequencing was by immunoSEQ multiplex PCR. This sample has 150,000 to 200,000 clones, with 90% to 95% found just once. Sequenced material: blood. The source is a woman in her late teens or twenties in good health.

The rearrangement joins TRBV27 to TRBJ2-1; D tentatively fits TRBD1 or TRBD2 (5 bases each). CDR3 length: 14 residues. The ends were cut back, 5 bases at V and 7 bases at J, with 15 bases in the middle. From germline, CDR1 is MNHEY and CDR2 SMNVEV (reference sequence). The CDR3 DNA is TGTGCCAGCAGTCCAGGGACCCTAGGAAATGAGCAGTTCTTC. This gives the protein CASSPGTLGNEQFF.

V and J are TRBV7-3 and TRBJ2-2; no firm D call. Germline V gives CDR1 SGHTA, CDR2 FQGTGA. The CDR3 has 14 residues. V lost 3 bases and J 6 bases, leaving 11 bases between the germline ends. The CDR3 DNA reads as TGTGCCAGCAGCTTGTTGGGTGGGGCCGGGGAGCTGTTTTTT. The encoded protein is CASSLLGGAGELFF.

The chain links TRBV6-5 to TRBJ2-7, with 9 positions matching TRBD1. Germline assignment: CDR1 MNHEY and CDR2 SVGAGI. Unmatched junction bases numbered 9, after V lost 9 bases and J lost 6 bases. The CDR3 is made up of 13 amino acids. As DNA, the CDR3 is TGTGCCAGTACGGGACAGGGAGGGTCCGAGCAGTACTTC. Translation gives CASTGQGGSEQYF.

The chain links TRBV11-2 to TRBJ2-7; D is possibly TRBD1 (6 bases). This CDR3 has 15 amino acids. V lost 6 bases, J lost 4 bases, and 19 bases lay in between. CDR1 and CDR2 (germline): SGHAT, FQNNGV. Written as DNA, the CDR3 is TGTGCCAGCAGACCTCTCAGGGGAATGGTATACGAGCAGTACTTC. Its protein product is CASRPLRGMVYEQYF.

The V and J genes are TRBV28 and TRBJ1-5, with D unresolved. The CDR3 has 12 residues. Germline V gene sequence: CDR1 MDHEN, CDR2 SYDVKM. Trimming pared 6 bases from V and 1 base from J, leaving 4 bases between. Here the CDR3 reads CASRGSNQPQHF. The CDR3 DNA follows: TGTGCCAGCAGAGGGAGCAATCAGCCCCAGCATTTT.

CDR3 sequence (DNA): TGTGCCAGCAGCTTGTTCCAGGGGAAGTGCACCTTC. Amino acid sequence: CASSLFQGKCTF. The V call is TRBV7-2, the J call TRBJ1-2; possible D gene TRBD1, 6 bases. Germline V CDR1 and CDR2: SGHTA, FQGNSA. CDR3 size: 12 residues. The V end was cut by 3 bases, the J end by 13 bases, with 15 bases between.

V and J are TRBV27 and TRBJ2-2; 7 nucleotides line up with TRBD1. This CDR3 is built from 16 residues. V was clipped by 8 bases and J by 4 bases; unmatched bases: 13. Germline V lookup: CDR1 MNHEY, CDR2 SMNVEV (reference sequence). CDR3 sequence (DNA): TGTGCCAGCGCTCTGAGGGGGCAGGTGGTCACCGGGGAGCTGTTTTTT. Encoded protein: CASALRGQVVTGELFF.

The chain links TRBV2 to TRBJ2-4; a possible D gene is TRBD2 (7 bases). With 7 bases removed from V and 9 bases from J, the gap between germline ends came to 16 bases. The CDR3 consists of 13 residues. CDR1 and CDR2 (germline): SNHLY, FYNNEI. CDR3 bases: TGTGCCAGCAAGGGGGAGGGTCGTGCCATTCAGTACTTC. Translating it yields CASKGEGRAIQYF.

The table lists this clone with a few counts. This chain joins TRBV11-1 and TRBJ2-2, with D possibly TRBD1 on 5 matching bases. CDR1 and CDR2 from the germline V gene are SGHAT and FQDESV (reference sequence). Deletions cut 3 bases from V and 5 bases from J, with 10 bases between. This CDR3 has 14 amino acids. CDR3 in DNA: TGTGCCAGCAGCTTCACCTCAGGGACCGGGGAGCTGTTTTTT. Its protein is CASSFTSGTGELFF.

The CDR3 protein is CATSADRETEAFF. For the CDR3, the DNA is TGTGCCACCAGCGCCGACCGGGAGACTGAAGCTTTCTTT. The chain has TRBV15 and TRBJ1-1; D unclear. Germline CDR1 and CDR2: LNHNV and YYDKDF (reference sequence). Trimming took off 5 bases at V and 5 bases at J, with 12 bases between the two ends. The CDR3 totals 13 residues.

J is TRBJ1-5 and V is TRBV2; D is unresolved. Trimming removed 5 bases from V and 9 bases from J, with 11 bases in between. This CDR3 is built from 12 residues. Germline assignment: CDR1 SNHLY and CDR2 FYNNEI. CDR3 residues: CASSPAPGPQHF. The CDR3 nucleotides read TGTGCCAGCAGTCCGGCCCCGGGGCCCCAGCATTTT.

The V and J genes are TRBV24-1 and TRBJ1-3, with D possibly being TRBD1 (5 bases). Germline CDR1 is KGHDR and CDR2 is SFDVKD. This CDR3 is built from 13 residues. Trimming took off 9 bases at V and 6 bases at J, with 14 bases between the two ends. As DNA, the CDR3 is TGTGCCACCCGGGGGAATCTGGAAAACACCATATATTTT. It is translated as CATRGNLENTIYF.

The CDR3 region is CASSDYTEAFF. The CDR3 DNA is TGTGCCAGCAGTGATTACACTGAAGCTTTCTTT. The J gene is TRBJ1-1, the V gene TRBV6-2 or TRBV6-3; unclear D gene. V lost 5 bases to trimming and J lost 3 bases, with 4 bases between them. The CDR3 is made up of 11 amino acids. Germline values: CDR1 MNHEY, CDR2 SVGEGT.

V and J are TRBV11-2 and TRBJ1-1; D ambiguous. V was clipped by 3 bases and J by 3 bases, with 5 bases between them. The CDR3 has 12 residues. Germline V lookup: CDR1 SGHAT, CDR2 FQNNGV. As DNA, the CDR3 is TGTGCCAGCAGCTTTACAGACACTGAAGCTTTCTTT. It specifies CASSFTDTEAFF.

This clone was detected only once. The V gene is TRBV7-6, the J gene TRBJ1-6, with a weak D call TRBD1 (5 bases). V was clipped by 1 base and J by 0 bases, with 10 bases between them. The germline CDR1 and CDR2 sequences are SGHVS and FNYEAQ. The CDR3 runs to 17 residues. The DNA for the CDR3 is TGTGCCAGCAGCTTAGAGGACACCCACTCCTATAATTCACCCCTCCACTTT. Residues: CASSLEDTHSYNSPLHF. Supplemented by reference TRBV7-6 and TRBJ1-6, the full variable domain reads GAGVSQSPRYKVTKRGQDVALRCDPISGHVSLYWYRQALGQGPEFLTYFNYEAQQDKSGLPNDRFSAERPEGSISTLTIQRTEQRDSAMYRCASSLEDTHSYNSPLHFGNGTRLTVT.

The chain joins TRBV11-2 to TRBJ2-3, with D possibly matching TRBD2 (6 bases). The CDR3 has 16 amino acids. Germline CDR1 is SGHAT and CDR2 is FQNNGV. V lost 0 bases, J lost 5 bases, and 15 bases lay in between. CDR3 region: CASSLELAAVLDTQYF. The CDR3 nucleotides read TGTGCCAGCAGCTTAGAACTAGCTGCCGTTTTAGATACGCAGTATTTT.

The V call is TRBV7-6, the J call TRBJ2-3, with 8 bases fitting TRBD1. Germline V gene sequence: CDR1 SGHVS, CDR2 FNYEAQ. The CDR3 spans 20 residues. J gave up 2 bases and V 5 bases, and 21 bases lay outside the gene matches. DNA of the CDR3: TGTGCCAGCAGCCGAAGTCGGACAGGGTGGGTGGGTAGGACCACAGATACGCAGTATTTT. This gives the protein CASSRSRTGWVGRTTDTQYF.

The chain is built from TRBV7-2 and TRBJ2-1, with 10 bases aligning to TRBD2. The V gene's germline CDR1 is SGHTA and CDR2 FQGNSA. V trimming: 5 bases; J trimming: 2 bases; junction bases outside the gene matches: 3. This CDR3 region has 15 residues. The CDR3 loop is CASSPSGGAYNEQFF. DNA for the CDR3: TGTGCCAGCAGCCCGAGCGGGGGGGCCTACAATGAGCAGTTCTTC.

The chain carries TRBV18 and TRBJ1-2; 7 nucleotides agree with TRBD1. Germline trimming cut 3 bases from V and 6 bases from J; bases unmatched to any gene: 7. The germline V gene has CDR1 KGHSH and CDR2 LQKENI. This CDR3 comprises 14 residues. The CDR3 DNA follows: TGTGCCAGCTCACCTACAGGGGAGTCGGATGGCTACACCTTC. This gives the protein CASSPTGESDGYTF.

This clone has just one count. The chain couples TRBV19 to TRBJ2-1; D possibly matches TRBD1 or TRBD2 (5 bases each). Germline assignment: CDR1 LNHDA and CDR2 SQIVND (reference sequence). Trimming shortened V by 6 bases and J by 0 bases, and 12 bases separated the two germline ends. This CDR3 is 15 amino acids long. The CDR3 protein is CASRIGTTSYNEQFF. In DNA, the CDR3 is TGTGCCAGTAGGATCGGGACGACCTCCTACAATGAGCAGTTCTTC.

This clone showed up just once. This chain connects TRBV5-4 to TRBJ2-5, with 7 bases that match TRBD1. Germline CDR1 reads SGHNT; CDR2 reads YYREEE (reference sequence). This CDR3 comprises 14 residues. V lost 4 bases and J lost 1; bases outside the gene matches: 4. CDR3 protein: CASSVTGTQETQYF. The CDR3 DNA is TGTGCCAGCAGCGTGACAGGGACCCAAGAGACCCAGTACTTC.

The chain is built from TRBV5-4 and TRBJ2-3; D ambiguous. This CDR3 contains 14 residues. The V gene's germline CDR1 is SGHNT and CDR2 YYREEE (reference sequence). Trimming pared 4 bases from V and 2 bases from J, leaving 11 bases between. CDR3 sequence reads: CASSGPALTDTQYF. DNA of the CDR3: TGTGCCAGCAGCGGCCCGGCGCTCACAGATACGCAGTATTTT.

This chain links TRBV12-3 or TRBV12-4 with TRBJ2-5, with D unresolved. V lost 2 bases and J 2 bases, leaving 6 bases between the germline ends. The CDR3 has 13 amino acids. The DNA of the CDR3 is TGTGCCAGCAGTTTAAGGCAACAAGAGACCCAGTACTTC. It is translated as CASSLRQQETQYF.

A single count supports this clone. The CDR3 nucleotides are TGTGCCAGCAGCTCTCCAACGCAGGCCAAACTAGGGAGGGAAAAACTGTTTTTT. It translates to CASSSPTQAKLGREKLFF. The chain links TRBV11-2 to TRBJ1-4, with no clear D. V lost 4 bases, J lost 8 bases, and 26 bases lay in between. The germline V gene has CDR1 SGHAT and CDR2 FQNNGV. The CDR3 covers 18 residues.